The rows below give T cell receptor beta chains drawn from one sample of a study of monozygotic twins with cystic fibrosis. Sequencing was performed with immunoSEQ multiplex PCR; in TCRdb, only in-frame clones are kept and a portion is missing. This table has some 35,000 clones, over 60% appearing once. The sequencing sample was made of blood. The source of these receptors is a girl aged 5 to 17 with cystic fibrosis. CDR3s include the opening cysteine and the closing phenylalanine or tryptophan. The D gene is left open where the match is weak. Part of the rows lack a size; the others show once, few, many or a class for expanded clones.

>NA|TRBD2|TRBV4-3|TRBJ2-1
CASSQDLASGHNEQFF
TGCGCCAGCAGCCAAGATCTGGCTAGCGGACACAATGAGCAGTTCTTC
>NA|NA|TRBV4-1|TRBJ2-1
CASRPGLLSYNEQFF
TGCGCCAGCAGACCGGGACTGCTCTCCTACAATGAGCAGTTCTTC
>NA|TRBD1|TRBV9|TRBJ2-5
CASAGRTGRQETQYF
TGTGCCAGCGCCGGTCGGACAGGGCGACAAGAGACCCAGTACTTC
>NA|NA|TRBV9|TRBJ2-5
CASSVGLQSQETQYF
TGTGCCAGCAGCGTAGGTTTACAGAGCCAAGAGACCCAGTACTTC
>NA|NA|TRBV19|TRBJ2-1
CASSTQGGLNEQFF
TGTGCCAGTAGTACCCAAGGAGGTCTCAATGAGCAGTTCTTC
>NA|TRBD1|TRBV29-1|TRBJ2-3
CSVQGAVTDTQYF
TGCAGCGTCCAGGGGGCGGTCACAGATACGCAGTATTTT
>NA|NA|TRBV5-1|TRBJ2-4
CASSLGTSLAKNIQYF
TGCGCCAGCAGCTTGGGGACCTCTCTAGCCAAAAACATTCAGTACTTC
>NA|NA|TRBV2|TRBJ1-2
CASSERRGITNYGYTF
TGTGCCAGCAGTGAAAGGCGGGGAATTACCAACTATGGCTACACCTTC
>NA|TRBD1|TRBV5-6|TRBJ1-1
CASSHPPGQGGTEAFF
TGTGCCAGCAGCCATCCTCCGGGACAGGGAGGAACTGAAGCTTTCTTT
>NA|TRBD1|TRBV2|TRBJ1-1
CASQGARLNTEAFF
TGTGCCAGCCAGGGGGCGCGTCTGAACACTGAAGCTTTCTTT
>few|TRBD2|TRBV5-1|TRBJ2-7
CASSLFSGSGESYEQYF
TGCGCCAGCAGCTTGTTTAGCGGGTCAGGCGAGAGCTACGAGCAGTACTTC
>NA|NA|TRBV2|TRBJ1-4
CASLGSGAEKLFF
TGTGCCAGCCTGGGCAGCGGGGCGGAAAAACTGTTTTTT
>NA|NA|TRBV25-1|TRBJ2-2
CASHQGTNTGELFF
TGTGCCAGCCACCAGGGAACGAACACCGGGGAGCTGTTTTTT
>NA|NA|TRBV20-1|TRBJ2-1
CRAAYNEQFF
TGCAGGGCGGCATACAATGAGCAGTTCTTC
>NA|TRBD2|TRBV14|TRBJ2-1
CASSLLAGVGNEQFF
TGTGCCAGCAGCCTACTAGCGGGAGTGGGCAATGAGCAGTTCTTC
>NA|TRBD1|TRBV7-8|TRBJ2-5
CASSLGQAGETQYF
TGTGCCAGCAGCTTGGGACAGGCTGGAGAGACCCAGTACTTC
>NA|NA|TRBV7-9|TRBJ1-2
CASSLDSAVYGYTF
TGTGCCAGCAGCTTGGACAGCGCCGTCTATGGCTACACCTTC
>few|TRBD1|TRBV10-3|TRBJ2-2
CAITRQGKTGELFF
TGTGCCATCACTCGACAGGGAAAGACCGGGGAGCTGTTTTTT
>NA|TRBD2|TRBV28|TRBJ2-3
CASSLGGRVLDTQYF
TGTGCCAGCAGTTTGGGCGGGAGAGTCTTGGATACGCAGTATTTT
>NA|NA|TRBV18|TRBJ2-4
CASSPLDMSRIQYF
TGTGCCAGCTCACCCCTTGACATGAGTCGCATTCAGTACTTC
>NA|NA|TRBV7-2|TRBJ2-1
CASSTLVEQFF
TGTGCCAGCAGCACCCTAGTTGAGCAGTTCTTC
>NA|NA|TRBV18|TRBJ2-1
CASSWGGYSYNEQFF
TGTGCCAGCTCCTGGGGAGGCTACTCCTACAATGAGCAGTTCTTC
>NA|TRBD2|TRBV25-1|TRBJ2-1
CASRNSGRGAIDEQFF
TGTGCCAGCAGGAATAGCGGGAGGGGTGCCATCGATGAGCAGTTCTTC
>NA|TRBD1|TRBV5-6|TRBJ1-2
CASSLTSGGAVNIDGYTF
TGTGCCAGCAGCTTGACGTCAGGGGGCGCGGTAAACATAGATGGCTACACCTTC
>NA|NA|TRBV7-2|TRBJ2-7
CASSLRQGGVEQYF
TGTGCCAGCAGCTTACGGCAGGGTGGGGTCGAGCAGTACTTC
>NA|NA|TRBV4-3|TRBJ1-5
CASSQGDGRRGNQPQHF
TGCGCCAGCAGCCAAGGAGACGGTCGGCGGGGCAATCAGCCCCAGCATTTT
>NA|TRBD2|TRBV9|TRBJ2-5
CASSRGRAGQETQYF
TGTGCCAGCAGCCGGGGGAGGGCGGGCCAAGAGACCCAGTACTTC
>few|NA|TRBV5-4|TRBJ2-7
CASSREQGSYEQYF
TGTGCCAGCAGCAGAGAACAGGGATCCTACGAGCAGTACTTC
>few|NA|TRBV5-1|TRBJ1-1
CASSWIQELNTEAFF
TGCGCCAGCAGCTGGATACAGGAGTTAAACACTGAAGCTTTCTTT
>few|NA|TRBV5-1|TRBJ1-5
CASSLEGGQPQHF
TGCGCCAGCAGCTTGGAGGGCGGTCAGCCCCAGCATTTT
>NA|NA|TRBV5-4|TRBJ2-1
CASSSRGGGPEQFF
TGTGCCAGCAGCTCCAGGGGGGGTGGGCCTGAGCAGTTCTTC
>NA|NA|TRBV7-2|TRBJ2-3
CASSLVKGRTDTQYF
TGTGCCAGCAGCTTAGTTAAGGGGCGGACAGATACGCAGTATTTT
>few|TRBD1|TRBV19|TRBJ1-1
CASSVPGQGQAFF
TGTGCCAGTAGCGTCCCGGGACAGGGGCAAGCTTTCTTT
>NA|NA|TRBV10-3|TRBJ2-7
CAISEKVHPPYEQYF
TGTGCCATCAGTGAGAAGGTCCATCCTCCCTACGAGCAGTACTTC
>NA|TRBD1|TRBV7-7|TRBJ2-3
CASSLGDRPTDTQYF
TGTGCTAGCAGCTTAGGGGACAGGCCAACAGATACGCAGTATTTT
>NA|NA|TRBV18|TRBJ1-2
CASSPMANYGYTF
TGTGCCAGCTCACCAATGGCTAACTATGGCTACACCTTC
>NA|NA|TRBV5-6|TRBJ1-4
CASSFTRDGKLFF
TGTGCCAGCAGCTTTACCCGGGACGGAAAACTGTTTTTT
>NA|TRBD2|TRBV7-9|TRBJ2-7
CASSQGLAVSYEQYF
TGTGCCAGCAGCCAGGGACTAGCGGTGTCCTACGAGCAGTACTTC
>NA|NA|TRBV10-3|TRBJ1-3
CAISPDVSGNTIYF
TGTGCCATCAGTCCGGACGTTTCTGGAAACACCATATATTTT
>NA|NA|TRBV27|TRBJ2-7
CASSYSLATVTYEQYF
TGTGCCAGCAGCTACTCCCTAGCGACCGTGACCTACGAGCAGTACTTC
>once|NA|TRBV9|TRBJ1-3
CASSVAGSAGNTIYF
TGTGCCAGCAGCGTGGCCGGTTCCGCTGGAAACACCATATATTTT
>few|NA|TRBV14|TRBJ1-1
CASSQARGLTDSSTAAFF
TGTGCCAGCAGCCAAGCTCGCGGTCTTACGGACAGTTCCACTGCGGCTTTCTTT
>NA|NA|TRBV7-6|TRBJ2-7
CASSFGQGPYEQYF
TGTGCCAGCAGCTTCGGCCAGGGTCCCTACGAGCAGTACTTC
>NA|NA|TRBV7-9|TRBJ2-7
CASSPQLGGYEQYF
TGTGCCAGCAGCCCACAACTAGGGGGATACGAGCAGTACTTC
>NA|NA|TRBV25-1|TRBJ1-5
CASSGRGTYQPQHF
TGTGCCAGCAGTGGCCGAGGGACTTATCAGCCCCAGCATTTT
>few|NA|TRBV11-2|TRBJ1-3
CASSSQATGNTIYF
TGTGCCAGCAGCTCACAGGCTACTGGAAACACCATATATTTT
>NA|NA|TRBV18|TRBJ2-7
CASSPPGQALYEQYF
TGTGCCAGCTCACCACCGGGGCAGGCGCTCTACGAGCAGTACTTC
>NA|NA|TRBV2|TRBJ2-2
CASSEYKHRWLFF
TGTGCCAGCAGTGAGTACAAGCACAGGTGGCTGTTTTTT
>NA|NA|TRBV27|TRBJ1-1
CASSLSGGADRAFF
TGTGCCAGCAGTTTATCGGGGGGGGCAGATCGAGCTTTCTTT
>NA|NA|TRBV4-3|TRBJ2-3
CASSQAGLSAKDTQYF
TGCGCCAGCAGCCAAGCGGGACTCTCGGCGAAAGATACGCAGTATTTT
>NA|NA|TRBV6-1|TRBJ1-1
CASSDVRGNTEAFF
TGTGCCAGCAGTGATGTCAGGGGGAACACTGAAGCTTTCTTT